The source of this TCR beta chain is a study of shared clonotypes between healthy human individuals. V lost 2 bases, J lost 0 bases, and 12 bases stayed unmatched. The CDR3 length is 18 residues. Germline CDR1 is MNHNS and CDR2 is SASEGT. Positive CCR7 selection of CD45RO-negative cells yielded the naive CD8 cells, and terminally differentiated effector memory CD45RA+ cells were excluded. Produced via immunoSEQ multiplex PCR; TCRdb's table is partial and in-frame only. Among some 2.1 million clones listed, roughly 93% were seen once. Sequenced input: naive CD8+ T cells from PBMCs. The chain uses TRBV6-1 and TRBJ1-1; TRBD1 matches 7 bases. This TCR came from a man in his late teens or twenties in good health. Some clones in this sample may be carry-over from other donors' samples. The CDR3 nucleotides read TGTGCCAGCAGTGAATCCCGCTTCTTTGACAGGGTGAACACTGAAGCTTTCTTT. Translating gives CASSESRFFDRVNTEAFF.